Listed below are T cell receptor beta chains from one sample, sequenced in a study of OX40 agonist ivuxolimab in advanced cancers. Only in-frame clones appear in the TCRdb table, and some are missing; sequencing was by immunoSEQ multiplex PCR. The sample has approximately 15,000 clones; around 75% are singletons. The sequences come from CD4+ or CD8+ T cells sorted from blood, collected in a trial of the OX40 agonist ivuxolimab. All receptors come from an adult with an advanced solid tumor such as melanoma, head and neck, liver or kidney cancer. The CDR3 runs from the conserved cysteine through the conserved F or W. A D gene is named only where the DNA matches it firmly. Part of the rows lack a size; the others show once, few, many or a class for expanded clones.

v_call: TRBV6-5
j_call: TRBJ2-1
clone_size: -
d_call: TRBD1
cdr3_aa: CASSNRGTGYNEQFF
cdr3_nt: TGTGCCAGCAGTAACAGGGGGACAGGATACAATGAGCAGTTCTTC

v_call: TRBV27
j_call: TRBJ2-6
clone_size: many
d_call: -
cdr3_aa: CASSSSVVTSGANVLTF
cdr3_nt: TGTGCCAGCAGTTCCAGTGTAGTTACCTCTGGGGCCAACGTCCTGACTTTC

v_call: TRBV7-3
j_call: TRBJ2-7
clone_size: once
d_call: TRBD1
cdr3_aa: CASSSSPGTGNEQYF
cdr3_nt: TGTGCCAGCAGCTCCAGCCCCGGGACAGGGAACGAGCAGTACTTC

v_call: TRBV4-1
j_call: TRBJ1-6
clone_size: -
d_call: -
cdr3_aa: CASSQEGGYSPLHF
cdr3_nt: TGCGCCAGCAGCCAAGAGGGTGGGTACTCACCCCTCCACTTT

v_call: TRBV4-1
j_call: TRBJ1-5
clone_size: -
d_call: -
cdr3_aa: CASSQAGENQPQHF
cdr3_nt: TGCGCCAGCAGCCAAGCTGGGGAAAATCAGCCCCAGCATTTT

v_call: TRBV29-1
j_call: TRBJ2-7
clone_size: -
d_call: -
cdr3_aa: CSVAGPAYEQYF
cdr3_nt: TGCAGCGTTGCCGGCCCAGCCTACGAGCAGTACTTC

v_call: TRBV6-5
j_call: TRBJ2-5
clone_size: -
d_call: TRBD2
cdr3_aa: CASNPGLAETQYF
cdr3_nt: TGTGCCAGCAACCCGGGACTAGCAGAGACCCAGTACTTC

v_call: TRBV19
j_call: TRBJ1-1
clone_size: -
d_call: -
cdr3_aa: CASSFPGATEAFF
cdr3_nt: TGTGCCAGTAGTTTCCCCGGGGCCACTGAAGCTTTCTTT

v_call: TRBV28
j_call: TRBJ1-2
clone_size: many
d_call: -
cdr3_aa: CASSLRHNLNYGYTF
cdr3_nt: TGTGCCAGCAGTTTAAGACATAACCTCAACTATGGCTACACCTTC

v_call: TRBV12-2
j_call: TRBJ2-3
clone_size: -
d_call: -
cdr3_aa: CASRLLTSGHTDTQYF
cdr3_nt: TGTGCAAGTCGCTTACTTACTAGCGGGCACACAGATACGCAGTATTTT

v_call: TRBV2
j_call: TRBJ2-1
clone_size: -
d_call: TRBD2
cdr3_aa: CASRTGTSSRDNEQFF
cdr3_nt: TGTGCCAGCAGAACCGGGACTAGCAGTAGGGACAATGAGCAGTTCTTC

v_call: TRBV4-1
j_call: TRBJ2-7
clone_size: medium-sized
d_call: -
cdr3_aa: CASSQESSGNSYEQYF
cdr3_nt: TGCGCCAGCAGCCAAGAGAGTAGCGGTAATTCCTACGAGCAGTACTTC

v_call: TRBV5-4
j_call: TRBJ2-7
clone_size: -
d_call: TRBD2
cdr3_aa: CASSLRLAGGSPYEQYF
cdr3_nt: TGTGCCAGCAGCTTGAGACTAGCGGGAGGATCTCCCTACGAGCAGTACTTC

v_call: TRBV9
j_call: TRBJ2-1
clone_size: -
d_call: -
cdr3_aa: CASSSQGGSYNEQFF
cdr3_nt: TGTGCCAGCAGCTCCCAGGGCGGTTCCTACAATGAGCAGTTCTTC

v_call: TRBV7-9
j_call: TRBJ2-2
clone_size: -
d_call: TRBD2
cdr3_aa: CASSTSGATGELFF
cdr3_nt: TGTGCCAGCTCGACTAGCGGGGCCACCGGGGAGCTGTTTTTT

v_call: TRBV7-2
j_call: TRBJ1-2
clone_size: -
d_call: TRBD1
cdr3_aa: CASSLQGAVSQGYTF
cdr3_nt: TGTGCCAGCAGCTTACAGGGGGCTGTTAGTCAAGGCTACACCTTC

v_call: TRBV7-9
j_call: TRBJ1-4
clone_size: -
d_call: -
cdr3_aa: CASSLGGEKLFF
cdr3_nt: TGTGCCAGCAGCTTGGGGGGTGAAAAACTGTTTTTT

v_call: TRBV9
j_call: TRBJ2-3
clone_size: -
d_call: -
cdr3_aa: CASTGEGTDTQYF
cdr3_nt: TGTGCCAGCACCGGAGAGGGTACAGATACGCAGTATTTT

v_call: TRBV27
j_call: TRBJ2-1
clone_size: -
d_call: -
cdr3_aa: CASSLLGGVHEQFF
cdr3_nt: TGTGCCAGCAGTTTATTGGGTGGGGTCCATGAGCAGTTCTTC

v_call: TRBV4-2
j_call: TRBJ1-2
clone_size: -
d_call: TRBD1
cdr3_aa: CASSTTRTGANYGYTF
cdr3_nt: TGTGCCAGCAGCACCACGCGGACAGGGGCTAACTATGGCTACACCTTC

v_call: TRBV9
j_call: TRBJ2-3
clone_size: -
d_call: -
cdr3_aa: CASSVALGASSTDTQYF
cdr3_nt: TGTGCCAGCAGCGTAGCTCTAGGAGCGTCTAGCACAGATACGCAGTATTTT